A single sample gave rise to the 26 T cell receptor beta chains below, sequenced in a study of cytomegalovirus exposure and HLA in healthy donors. Use of 60 Vbeta and 13 Jbeta primers characterized the PCR. Produced via immunoSEQ multiplex PCR; TCRdb's table is partial and in-frame only. Of about 190,000 clones detected, over 60% appear once; the ten largest clones hold 2% to 2.5%. Sequencing was performed on PBMCs. These receptors were taken from a woman in her 30s in good health and CMV-seropositive.

The rearrangement joins TRBV7-2 to TRBJ1-4; D not resolved. The V and J ends lost 4 bases and 1 base respectively, with 7 bases between them. Germline V gene sequence: CDR1 SGHTA, CDR2 FQGNSA. This CDR3 is 14 amino acids long. In nucleotides, the CDR3 is TGTGCCAGCAGCTCCAGAAGAACTAATGAAAAACTGTTTTTT. Its protein is CASSSRRTNEKLFF.

The V and J genes are TRBV7-3 and TRBJ2-1, with D hard to call. The germline V gene has CDR1 SGHTA and CDR2 FQGTGA. V was trimmed by 6 bases and J by 0 bases, leaving 12 bases between them. This CDR3 spans 15 amino acids. The CDR3 nucleotides are TGTGCCAGCAGTCCCTCACTCCCCTCCTACAATGAGCAGTTCTTC. Protein sequence: CASSPSLPSYNEQFF. Full variable domain (outside the CDR3, taken from reference TRBV7-3 and TRBJ2-1): GAGVSQTPSNKVTEKGKYVELRCDPISGHTALYWYRQSLGQGPEFLIYFQGTGAADDSGLPNDRFFAVRPEGSVSTLKIQRTERGDSAVYLCASSPSLPSYNEQFFGPGTRLTVL.

The chain recombines TRBV6-1 with TRBJ2-2; 7 bases fit TRBD1. With V trimmed by 4 bases and J by 3 bases, 8 bases remained unmatched. In germline, CDR1 is MNHNS, CDR2 SASEGT. There are 16 residues in the CDR3. The CDR3 loop is CASSVIGTAYTGELFF. The CDR3 coding sequence is TGTGCCAGCAGTGTTATCGGGACAGCTTACACCGGGGAGCTGTTTTTT.

This clone was seen a few times. This chain joins TRBV7-2 and TRBJ2-3; tentatively, D is TRBD1 (6 bases). The germline CDR1 and CDR2 sequences are SGHTA and FQGNSA. The CDR3 is made up of 17 amino acids. V lost 1 base and J lost 0, with 14 bases in between. The chain's CDR3 is CASSLGLGAFSTDTQYF. CDR3 nucleotides: TGTGCCAGCAGCTTAGGCTTGGGGGCCTTTAGCACAGATACGCAGTATTTT.

V and J are TRBV30 and TRBJ2-1; 16 positions agree with TRBD2. J was trimmed by 5 bases and V by 6 bases; bases with no gene match: 10. The CDR3 has 17 residues. The V gene's germline CDR1 is GTSNPN and CDR2 SVGIG (reference sequence). CDR3 coding DNA: TGTGCCTGCCTGGGACTAGCGGGGGGGCTCGGCCACAATGAGCAGTTCTTC. Protein sequence: CACLGLAGGLGHNEQFF. Together with reference TRBV30 and TRBJ2-1, the CDR3 gives the full variable domain: SQTIHQWPATLVQPVGSPLSLECTVEGTSNPNLYWYRQAAGRGLQLLFYSVGIGQISSEVPQNLSASRPQDRQFILSSKKLLLSDSGFYLCACLGLAGGLGHNEQFFGPGTRLTVL.

This rearrangement joins TRBV13 to TRBJ2-7; 7 bases agree with TRBD2. Trimming cost V 5 bases and J 4 bases; bases outside gene matches: 5. The CDR3 consists of 13 residues. Looked up from germline, CDR1 is PRHDT and CDR2 is FYEKMQ (reference sequence). Here the CDR3 reads CASSPLGGYEQYF. DNA of the CDR3: TGTGCCAGCAGCCCGCTCGGGGGGTACGAGCAGTACTTC.

The chain recombines TRBV5-1 with TRBJ1-3; 8 nucleotides match TRBD1. Germline V gene data show CDR1 as SGHRS and CDR2 as YFSETQ. The length of the CDR3 is 15 residues. V was clipped by 3 bases and J by 4 bases; unmatched bases: 6. Here the CDR3 reads CASSSGQGDGNTIYF. CDR3 DNA sequence: TGCGCCAGCAGCTCCGGACAGGGAGACGGAAACACCATATATTTT.

The chain couples TRBV5-4 to TRBJ2-7; TRBD1 matches 8 bases. CDR3 length equals 15 residues. Germline V lookup: CDR1 SGHNT, CDR2 YYREEE (reference sequence). V gave up 0 bases and J gave up 4 bases; unmatched junction bases: 6. CDR3 bases: TGTGCCAGCAGCTTGGCCCAGGGGGCATCTTACGAGCAGTACTTC. Translated, it gives CASSLAQGASYEQYF.

The chain employs TRBV15 and TRBJ2-3, with D perhaps matching TRBD2 (5 bases). The CDR3 consists of 16 residues. Looked up from germline, CDR1 is LNHNV and CDR2 is YYDKDF (reference sequence). The V end lost 1 base, the J end lost 0 bases, and 11 bases lay between the germline ends. The CDR3 protein is CATSRVPGSSTDTQYF. The DNA for the CDR3 is TGTGCCACCAGCAGAGTGCCGGGATCTAGCACAGATACGCAGTATTTT.

This clone was counted a few times. The chain has TRBV6-5 and TRBJ1-5; perhaps TRBD1 as D (6 bases). The CDR3 runs 14 residues. The V gene's germline CDR1 is MNHEY and CDR2 SVGAGI. Trimming stripped 2 bases from V and 6 bases from J, with 11 bases between. CDR3 protein: CASSYQVDSQPQHF. The CDR3 DNA reads TGTGCCAGCAGTTACCAGGTGGACAGTCAGCCCCAGCATTTT.

J is TRBJ2-5 and V is TRBV5-6, with D uncertain. CDR1 and CDR2 from the germline V gene are SGHDT and YYEEEE. The V end lost 4 bases, the J end lost 5 bases, and 6 bases lay between the germline ends. The CDR3 contains 11 residues. The CDR3 coding sequence is TGTGCCAGCAGCCGGGTGGAGACCCAGTACTTC. Amino acid sequence: CASSRVETQYF.

This clone was seen once. The CDR3 DNA is TGTGCCAGCAGCGGGCTAGCGGGGATAACCGGGGAGACCCAGTACTTC. Its protein is CASSGLAGITGETQYF. The V gene is TRBV5-6, the J gene TRBJ2-5, with 9 bases identical to TRBD2. The germline V gene encodes CDR1 SGHDT and CDR2 YYEEEE. This CDR3 is 16 amino acids long. J was trimmed by 5 bases and V by 4 bases; bases with no gene match: 12. Based on the CDR3 plus reference TRBV5-6 and TRBJ2-5, the full variable domain is DAGVTQSPTHLIKTRGQQVTLRCSPKSGHDTVSWYQQALGQGPQFIFQYYEEEERQRGNFPDRFSGHQFPNYSSELNVNALLLGDSALYLCASSGLAGITGETQYFGPGTRLLVL.

This clone was counted between two and nine times. The chain joins TRBV7-9 to TRBJ1-4; tentative D call: TRBD1 (5 bases). Trimming shortened V by 3 bases and J by 8 bases, and 13 bases separated the two germline ends. Germline CDR1 is SEHNR and CDR2 is FQNEAQ (reference sequence). The CDR3 runs 14 residues. The CDR3 reads CASSLGQVGEKLFF. CDR3 coding DNA: TGTGCCAGCAGCTTGGGGCAGGTTGGGGAAAAACTGTTTTTT.

The chain joins TRBV7-9 to TRBJ1-5; D is ambiguous. The germline gives CDR1 SEHNR, CDR2 FQNEAQ (reference sequence). The CDR3 consists of 16 residues. V lost 5 bases and J lost 1, with 15 bases in between. The CDR3 nucleotides read TGTGCCAGCAGCGGGCCCGGGGTAGGGAGCAATCAGCCCCAGCATTTT. Residues: CASSGPGVGSNQPQHF.

This rearrangement joins TRBV25-1 to TRBJ1-2; TRBD1 agrees at 8 bases. Germline-derived CDR1 and CDR2 are MGHDK and SYGVNS. The J segment lost 1 base and the V segment lost 6 bases, leaving 4 bases of the junction unmatched. The CDR3 is 14 residues long. In DNA, the CDR3 is TGTGCCAGCAGCCGACAGGGGCGTAACTATGGCTACACCTTC. Translation gives CASSRQGRNYGYTF.

This chain uses TRBV7-2 with TRBJ2-7; 9 nucleotides line up with TRBD1. The trim removed 0 bases at V and 7 bases at J, leaving 7 bases unmatched. The CDR3 sequence is 15 residues long. Germline V gene data show CDR1 as SGHTA and CDR2 as FQGNSA. CDR3 bases: TGTGCCAGCAGCTTAGCCGGGACAGGGACGCTTGAGCAGTACTTC. Amino acid sequence: CASSLAGTGTLEQYF.

This clone was counted only a few times. The V call is TRBV5-1, the J call TRBJ1-5; TRBD1 matches at 7 bases. This CDR3 contains 14 residues. Germline V gene sequence: CDR1 SGHRS, CDR2 YFSETQ. V was pared by 0 bases and J by 5 bases, with 2 bases of the junction left unmatched. The CDR3 bases are TGCGCCAGCAGCTTGGTAGGGGGCGATCAGCCCCAGCATTTT. Its translation: CASSLVGGDQPQHF.

The chain recombines TRBV10-3 with TRBJ2-3; 9 nucleotides match TRBD1. J lost 5 bases, V lost 1 base, and 7 bases had no gene match. CDR3 length: 16 amino acids. The V gene's germline CDR1 is ENHRY and CDR2 SYGVKD. The CDR3 reads CAISEYTGGAGDTQYF. CDR3 sequence (DNA): TGTGCCATCAGTGAGTATACAGGGGGCGCAGGAGATACGCAGTATTTT.

This clone was picked up one time. V is TRBV5-1 and J is TRBJ1-4; the D is unclear. Trimming cost V 4 bases and J 3 bases, with 13 bases left between them. The CDR3 has 15 amino acids. CDR1 and CDR2 (germline): SGHRS, YFSETQ. As DNA, the CDR3 is TGCGCCAGCAGCATTATTGCAGGCTCTAATGAAAAACTGTTTTTT. Amino acids: CASSIIAGSNEKLFF.

V is TRBV5-4 and J is TRBJ1-1; 10 bases agree with TRBD1. After removal of 4 bases from V and 5 bases from J, the junction contained 20 bases not matched to a gene. This CDR3 comprises 19 residues. Germline CDR1 is SGHNT and CDR2 is YYREEE (reference sequence). Here the CDR3 DNA reads TGTGCCAGCAGCCGGGACAGGGGCGCTCAGGGAATGTCGGCGACTGAAGCTTTCTTT. Translating it yields CASSRDRGAQGMSATEAFF.

J is TRBJ2-3 and V is TRBV4-3; 11 bases match TRBD2. Trimming took 0 bases from V and 0 from J; bases not matched to a gene: 2. Germline V gene sequence: CDR1 LGHNA, CDR2 YSLEER. This CDR3 is 17 amino acids long. CDR3 in amino acids: CASSQDRTSGSTDTQYF. The CDR3 DNA sequence: TGCGCCAGCAGCCAAGACAGGACTAGCGGGAGCACAGATACGCAGTATTTT.

The CDR3 region is CASSVTQGANYNEQFF. The CDR3 DNA reads as TGTGCCAGCAGCGTAACACAGGGGGCGAATTACAATGAGCAGTTCTTC. This chain uses TRBV9 with TRBJ2-1, with 9 nucleotides matching TRBD1. After removal of 1 base from V and 4 bases from J, the junction contained 6 bases not matched to a gene. Germline values: CDR1 SGDLS, CDR2 YYNGEE. This CDR3 has 16 amino acids.

In this sample, this clone turned up once. One end of the junction varies from germline; a read error may be responsible. The chain employs TRBV5-4 and TRBJ1-2; D might be TRBD1 (6 bases). The CDR3 is 12 residues long. Germline V CDR1 and CDR2: SGHNT, YYREEE (reference sequence). CDR3 in DNA: TGTGCCAGCAGCGTACAGGGACCTCGCTTCTCCTTC. Translating gives CASSVQGPRFSF.

J is TRBJ2-3 and V is TRBV29-1, with 8 bases identical to TRBD2. The CDR3 has 15 amino acids. Looked up from germline, CDR1 is SQVTM and CDR2 is ANQGSEA. V was pared by 6 bases and J by 0 bases, with 8 bases of the junction left unmatched. Written as DNA, the CDR3 is TGCAGCGTCGGTCTTGCGGGGGGCAGCACAGATACGCAGTATTTT. This gives the protein CSVGLAGGSTDTQYF.

This clone was counted a few times. The chain links TRBV5-6 to TRBJ2-2; TRBD2 is a possible D gene (5 bases). V was cut by 0 bases and J by 4 bases, with 13 bases left in between. CDR1 SGHDT and CDR2 YYEEEE come from the germline V gene. The CDR3 spans 16 residues. The DNA of the CDR3 is TGTGCCAGCAGCTTGGCGGGTAACGGGATCACCGGGGAGCTGTTTTTT. Translation gives CASSLAGNGITGELFF.

The sample holds one count of this clone. The chain couples TRBV5-1 to TRBJ2-1; D possibly corresponds to TRBD1 (5 bases). V was clipped by 2 bases and J by 6 bases, with 18 bases between them. The CDR3 sequence is 16 residues long. The germline gives CDR1 SGHRS, CDR2 YFSETQ. The CDR3 protein is CASSLGHQGSFNEQFF. As DNA, the CDR3 is TGCGCCAGCAGCTTAGGACACCAGGGTTCGTTCAATGAGCAGTTCTTC.